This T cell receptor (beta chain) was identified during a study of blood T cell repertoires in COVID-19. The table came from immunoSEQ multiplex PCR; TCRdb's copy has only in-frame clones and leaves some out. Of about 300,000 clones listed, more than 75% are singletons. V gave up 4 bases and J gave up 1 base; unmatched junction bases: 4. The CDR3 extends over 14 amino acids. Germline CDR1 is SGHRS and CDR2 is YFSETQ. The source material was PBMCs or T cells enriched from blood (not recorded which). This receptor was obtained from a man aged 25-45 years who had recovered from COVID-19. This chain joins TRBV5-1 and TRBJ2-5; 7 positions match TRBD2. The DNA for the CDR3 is TGCGCCAGCAGCGGGGGGACTATCCAAGAGACCCAGTACTTC. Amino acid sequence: CASSGGTIQETQYF.